This T cell receptor beta chain is drawn from a study of beta chain features in type 1 diabetes. Study results and limitations: Amplification by PCR could prefer shorter templates, with the same effect in patients and controls. Any HLA-type effect on TCRB rearrangement remained unresolved here. Sampled from patients, naive, central memory and Treg TCRB repertoires appeared more similar than those sampled from healthy donors.

This CDR3 is built from 15 residues. Germline V gene lookup returns CDR1 MNHNS and CDR2 SASEGT. Between the trimmed V and J ends, which lost 3 bases and 3 bases, there was a span of 14 bases. Each of the CD4+ naive, central memory, regulatory and stem cell-like memory populations was sorted via CD45RO/CCR7/CD25/CD127/CD95/CD27. This clone was recorded a few times. The antigen is not known. Reverse transcribing all isolated RNA meant expressed TCRB transcripts were sequenced. Only in-frame clones appear in the TCRdb table, and some are missing; sequencing was by immunoSEQ multiplex PCR. Here the sample spans 500,000 to 700,000 clones, 15% being singletons.

This receptor was taken from a man aged 18 to 29 in good health. This sequence joins TRBV6-1 and TRBJ1-2; D remains ambiguous. The sequenced sample was naive CD4+ T cells from blood. CDR3 amino acids: CASSEGFRAYYGYTF. Here the CDR3 DNA reads TGTGCCAGCAGTGAGGGCTTTCGGGCCTACTATGGCTACACCTTC.